This TCR beta chain is from a study of shared clonotypes between healthy human individuals. As to this clone: Its antigen is currently unknown.

Generated by immunoSEQ multiplex PCR, the TCRdb table keeps only in-frame clones and is missing some. The repertoire holds 550,000 to 700,000 clones, 55% to 85% seen once, with around 1.8% in the top ten. CDR3 length: 14 residues. CDR1 is MNHEY and CDR2 is SMNVEV in the germline V gene (reference sequence). Trimming pared 5 bases from V and 3 bases from J, leaving 14 bases between. Healthy and HIV-negative, the adult donors had no recent acute infections or vaccinations. Study-wide results and limits: On the whole, naive subsets had larger estimated richness than memory subsets had.

The sequenced material came from memory CD4+ T cells sorted from blood. Subset here: CD45RA-negative fraction. The chain joins TRBV27 to TRBJ2-7; D not certain. The receptor comes from a woman in her twenties or thirties in good health. CDR3 in amino acids: CASSPVQTRYEQYF. CDR3 DNA: TGTGCCAGCAGTCCCGTCCAAACTCGCTACGAGCAGTACTTC.